What follows describes a single T cell receptor (beta chain). This sample was taken from a study of cytomegalovirus exposure and HLA in healthy donors. The junction had 11 bases not matched to a gene; V was cut back by 4 bases and J by 8 bases. In germline, CDR1 is SGHNT, CDR2 YYREEE (reference sequence). The CDR3 runs 15 residues. Produced via immunoSEQ multiplex PCR; TCRdb's table is partial and in-frame only. The sample includes about 360,000 clones, 86% of them seen just once. This chain joins TRBV5-4 and TRBJ2-1, with 8 bases that match TRBD2. The receptor comes from a woman aged 18-35 years in good health and CMV-seronegative. Sequencing was carried out using PBMCs. The CDR3 DNA reads TGTGCCAGCAGCGGCGGGGGGACCGGGCTGGATGAGCAGTTCTTC. Its protein is CASSGGGTGLDEQFF.